The next 9 T cell receptor beta chains were all read from a single sample in a study of cytomegalovirus exposure and HLA in healthy donors. Amplification used 60 Vbeta primers and 13 Jbeta primers. Some clones are missing from TCRdb's copy, which holds only in-frame ones; the method was immunoSEQ multiplex PCR. Of approximately 55,000 clones in the sample, 65% to 85% were seen once. Sequenced material: PBMCs. These receptors came from a boy between 5 and 17 years old in good health and CMV-seropositive.

For this clone: At one boundary the junction diverges from the germline segment, which might be a read error. The chain combines TRBV7-9 with TRBJ2-7; 9 bases align to TRBD2. CDR1 and CDR2 from the germline V gene are SEHNR and FQNEAQ (reference sequence). The CDR3 totals 16 residues. CDR3 protein: CSSSPQTSGGTYEQYF. CDR3 DNA: TGTTCCAGCAGCCCTCAGACTAGCGGTGGGACCTACGAGCAGTACTTC. Variable domain in full (rest from reference TRBV7-9 and TRBJ2-7): DTGVSQNPRHKITKRGQNVTFRCDPISEHNRLYWYRQTLGQGPEFLTYFQNEAQLEKSRLLSDRFSAERPKGSFSTLEIQRTEQGDSAMYLCSSSPQTSGGTYEQYFGPGTRLTVT.

This clone was seen a few times. The chain combines TRBV6-5 with TRBJ1-1; TRBD1 might be the D (6 bases). V dropped 4 bases and J dropped 3 bases, with 15 bases sitting between them. There are 15 residues in the CDR3. CDR1 is MNHEY and CDR2 is SVGAGI in the germline V gene. The CDR3 here is CASSLGGPGDTEAFF. Written as DNA, the CDR3 is TGTGCCAGCAGTTTAGGGGGTCCCGGGGACACTGAAGCTTTCTTT.

The CDR3: CASSAGTSQETQYF. The CDR3 DNA is TGTGCCAGCAGCGCCGGGACTTCACAAGAGACCCAGTACTTC. The chain combines TRBV11-2 with TRBJ2-5; weak D call: TRBD2 (6 bases). Looked up from germline, CDR1 is SGHAT and CDR2 is FQNNGV. The V end was cut by 5 bases, the J end by 2 bases, with 12 bases between. The CDR3 has 14 residues.

J is TRBJ1-2 and V is TRBV9, with 7 nucleotides matching TRBD1. This CDR3 has 14 residues. Unmatched junction bases numbered 12, after V lost 4 bases and J lost 9 bases. Germline assignment: CDR1 SGDLS and CDR2 YYNGEE. This CDR3 reads CASSPRQGLVRYTF. The CDR3 DNA reads TGTGCCAGCAGCCCAAGACAGGGCTTGGTCCGCTACACCTTC.

This clone has a single count. V and J are TRBV11-2 and TRBJ1-1, with a weak D call TRBD1 (5 bases). Germline CDR1 is SGHAT and CDR2 is FQNNGV. The CDR3 consists of 14 residues. Trimming took 7 bases from V and 1 from J, leaving 13 bases between them. Here the CDR3 reads CASTLWGENTEAFF. The CDR3 DNA reads TGTGCCAGCACCTTGTGGGGGGAGAACACTGAAGCTTTCTTT.

This chain joins TRBV5-1 and TRBJ1-3; TRBD1 matches 7 bases. Trimming took 0 bases from V and 1 from J; bases not matched to a gene: 7. The CDR3 covers 17 residues. CDR1 and CDR2 (germline): SGHRS, YFSETQ. CDR3 protein: CASSLEGRGDSGNTIYF. For the CDR3, the DNA is TGCGCCAGCAGCTTGGAAGGCAGGGGGGATTCTGGAAACACCATATATTTT.

The genes are TRBV19 and TRBJ1-1, with D unresolved. This CDR3 spans 13 amino acids. V was trimmed by 5 bases and J by 1 base, leaving 8 bases between them. Per the germline V gene, CDR1 is LNHDA and CDR2 is SQIVND (reference sequence). The CDR3 coding sequence is TGTGCCAGTAGTCGGTCCGGGAACACTGAAGCTTTCTTT. Encoded protein: CASSRSGNTEAFF.

V and J are TRBV7-3 and TRBJ2-1; 9 bases match TRBD2. The CDR3 spans 15 residues. V shed 4 bases, J shed 1 base, and the junction held 2 bases outside the gene matches. Germline-derived CDR1 and CDR2 are SGHTA and FQGTGA. CDR3 loop: CASSSTSGSYNEQFF. Written as DNA, the CDR3 is TGTGCCAGCAGCTCGACTAGCGGTTCCTACAATGAGCAGTTCTTC.

The chain joins TRBV27 to TRBJ1-2; TRBD1 is a possible D gene (5 bases). The CDR3 spans 11 residues. The germline V gene encodes CDR1 MNHEY and CDR2 SMNVEV (reference sequence). The ends were cut back, 8 bases at V and 3 bases at J, with 7 bases in the middle. The CDR3, as DNA: TGTGCCAGCCAAGGGGACTATGGCTACACCTTC. Amino acids: CASQGDYGYTF.